The 20 T cell receptor beta chains reported below all come from one sample, sequenced in a study of blood T cell repertoires in COVID-19 (dated by TCRdb to between 2020 and 2021). Library preparation used the immunoSEQ multiplex PCR assay. TCRdb re-hosts the immuneACCESS table, in-frame sequences only. Its copies lack some clones; in the studies checked, an unresolved V gene accounts for under half of them, and the cause for the rest is not known. Counted in this sample were about 480,000 clones; more than 75% of them appeared once. Roughly 1.9% of the sample belongs to the ten largest clones. Sequencing used PBMCs or T cells enriched from blood (not recorded which). All receptors derive from a woman aged 40-49 years who had recovered from COVID-19.

This clone was observed a handful of times. This chain joins TRBV3-1 (or the pseudogene TRBV3-2) and TRBJ1-6; a weak D match, TRBD1 (6 bases). The CDR3 consists of 15 residues. The V gene's germline CDR1 is LGHDT and CDR2 YNNKEL (reference sequence). V gave up 2 bases and J gave up 10 bases, with 15 bases separating them. CDR3 region: CASSQSGQGLSPLHF. CDR3 DNA sequence: TGTGCCAGCAGCCAATCGGGCCAGGGGCTGTCACCCCTCCACTTT.

There are a few counts of this clone. The V gene is TRBV28, the J gene TRBJ1-4; 7 nucleotides agree with TRBD1. CDR3 length equals 12 residues. Germline CDR1 MDHEN, CDR2 SYDVKM. J was trimmed by 7 bases and V by 7 bases; bases with no gene match: 3. CDR3 protein: CASTTGSEKLFF. The DNA of the CDR3 is TGTGCCAGCACGACAGGGTCTGAAAAACTGTTTTTT.

This clone was seen just once. The chain joins TRBV11-2 to TRBJ2-6, with a possible D match to TRBD2 (5 bases). Germline lookup yields CDR1 SGHAT and CDR2 FQNNGV. Trimming removed 5 bases from V and 4 bases from J, with 15 bases in between. This CDR3 contains 16 residues. CDR3 protein: CASSLYRGQGANVLTF. The CDR3 bases are TGTGCCAGCAGCCTCTACAGAGGGCAGGGGGCCAACGTCCTGACTTTC.

The V call is TRBV2, the J call TRBJ1-5; D is undetermined. Trimming shortened V by 3 bases and J by 3 bases, and 9 bases separated the two germline ends. Germline values: CDR1 SNHLY, CDR2 FYNNEI. The CDR3 loop spans 14 amino acids. The CDR3: CASSEWQVNQPQHF. The CDR3 DNA follows: TGTGCCAGCAGTGAGTGGCAGGTCAATCAGCCCCAGCATTTT.

The count of this clone is one. One end of the junction does not line up with germline, which may come from a read error. This rearrangement joins TRBV2 to TRBJ1-4; TRBD1 matches 9 bases. The CDR3 sequence is 11 residues long. Germline lookup yields CDR1 SNHLY and CDR2 FYNNEI. CDR3 residues: CASSGGGQGDF. In nucleotides, the CDR3 is TGTGCCAGCAGTGGGGGGGGACAGGGTGACTTT.

V gene TRBV7-2 combines with J gene TRBJ1-3; D is uncertain. The germline V gene has CDR1 SGHTA and CDR2 FQGNSA. Trimming stripped 5 bases from V and 0 bases from J, with 17 bases between. CDR3 length: 17 residues. CDR3: CASSTSSGASSGNTIYF. The CDR3 DNA reads as TGTGCCAGCAGCACCTCCAGTGGAGCGAGCTCTGGAAACACCATATATTTT.

The chain has TRBV30 and TRBJ1-1; D is perhaps TRBD1 (6 bases). The V gene's germline CDR1 is GTSNPN and CDR2 SVGIG (reference sequence). The CDR3 spans 16 residues. The V and J ends lost 3 bases and 0 bases respectively, with 17 bases between them. The CDR3 loop is CAWRTGFAKMNTEAFF. In nucleotides, the CDR3 is TGTGCCTGGAGGACAGGATTTGCGAAGATGAACACTGAAGCTTTCTTT.

The J gene is TRBJ2-2, the V gene TRBV6-2 or TRBV6-3; D is undetermined. With 8 bases removed from V and 5 bases from J, the gap between germline ends came to 15 bases. The CDR3 is 14 residues long. CDR1 is MNHEY and CDR2 is SVGEGT in the germline V gene. The CDR3, as DNA: TGTGCCAGCTGCCCGGGCTCACCAACCGGGGAGCTGTTTTTT. It is translated as CASCPGSPTGELFF.

This clone appeared a few times. The chain is built from TRBV5-1 and TRBJ2-6; perhaps TRBD1 as D (6 bases). V was clipped by 3 bases and J by 0 bases, with 10 bases between them. Germline loops: CDR1 SGHRS, CDR2 YFSETQ. The CDR3 runs 16 residues. The CDR3 nucleotides read TGCGCCAGCAGCTCAGGACAGCCCTCTGGGGCCAACGTCCTGACTTTC. Amino acid sequence: CASSSGQPSGANVLTF.

V usage is TRBV28 and J usage is TRBJ1-2; TRBD1 agrees at 8 bases. CDR3 length equals 17 residues. J was trimmed by 8 bases and V by 4 bases; bases with no gene match: 18. The V gene's germline CDR1 is MDHEN and CDR2 SYDVKM. CDR3 in amino acids: CASSSPTGERSSGGYTF. CDR3 nucleotides: TGTGCCAGCAGTTCCCCGACAGGGGAAAGGAGTTCAGGAGGCTACACCTTC.

V usage is TRBV6-1 and J usage is TRBJ2-7; D gene ambiguous. The CDR3 contains 13 residues. Germline-derived CDR1 and CDR2 are MNHNS and SASEGT. Trimming cost V 3 bases and J 6 bases, with 12 bases left between them. The CDR3 DNA sequence: TGTGCCAGCAGTGACGAGAGCCTCTCCGAGCAGTACTTC. It codes for CASSDESLSEQYF.

This chain connects TRBV5-4 to TRBJ2-7; the D gene is possibly TRBD1 (5 bases). There are 13 residues in the CDR3. Germline CDR1 SGHNT, CDR2 YYREEE (reference sequence). V lost 5 bases to trimming and J lost 2 bases, with 11 bases between them. CDR3 protein: CASRQADAYEQYF. The CDR3 nucleotides are TGTGCCAGCAGACAGGCCGATGCCTACGAGCAGTACTTC.

This clone was recorded only once. The CDR3 reads CATSDLTGNQPQHF. DNA for the CDR3: TGTGCCACCAGTGATTTAACAGGCAATCAGCCCCAGCATTTT. The chain combines TRBV24-1 with TRBJ1-5; D remains unclear. CDR1 is KGHDR, CDR2 SFDVKD, per germline. The length of the CDR3 is 14 residues. Trimming took 1 base from V and 2 from J, leaving 5 bases between them.

The rearrangement links TRBV7-6 to TRBJ2-3, with 7 bases identical to TRBD2. CDR1 SGHVS and CDR2 FNYEAQ come from the germline V gene. CDR3 length: 14 amino acids. V was pared by 8 bases and J by 2 bases, with 7 bases of the junction left unmatched. CDR3 residues: CASSSAGLTDTQYF. CDR3 DNA sequence: TGTGCCAGCTCTTCAGCGGGGCTCACAGATACGCAGTATTTT.

A word on this clone: The junction shows a germline mismatch at one end, possibly a read error. The chain carries TRBV6-5 and TRBJ2-2; 7 bases agree with TRBD1. Germline CDR1 is MNHEY and CDR2 is SVGAGI. The CDR3 totals 14 residues. The CDR3 loop is CAGRRDRVSGELFF. The CDR3 region has the DNA TGTGCCGGCAGAAGAGACAGGGTCTCCGGGGAGCTGTTTTTT.

This clone appeared once. This chain joins TRBV11-3 and TRBJ1-1; the D gene is possibly TRBD1 (5 bases). V was trimmed by 0 bases and J by 9 bases, leaving 11 bases between them. CDR3 length: 13 amino acids. Germline assignment: CDR1 SGHNT and CDR2 YENEEA. The CDR3 region is CASSLERDFKAFF. CDR3 coding DNA: TGTGCCAGCAGCTTAGAAAGGGACTTTAAAGCTTTCTTT.

This clone was found once. V and J are TRBV18 and TRBJ2-1, with 9 bases lining up with TRBD1. In germline, CDR1 is KGHSH, CDR2 LQKENI. This CDR3 comprises 15 residues. The J segment lost 10 bases and the V segment lost 1 base, leaving 8 bases of the junction unmatched. CDR3 in amino acids: CASSPRSTGGEEQFF. The CDR3 nucleotides are TGTGCCAGCTCACCACGATCCACAGGGGGCGAGGAGCAGTTCTTC.

This sequence joins TRBV9 and TRBJ1-4, with D perhaps matching TRBD1 (5 bases). This CDR3 spans 14 amino acids. CDR1 is SGDLS, CDR2 YYNGEE, per germline. V was clipped by 7 bases and J by 7 bases, with 17 bases between them. CDR3 nucleotide sequence: TGTGCCAGCGCCTCGTCAAGGGGAGGTGAAAAACTGTTTTTT. Translation gives CASASSRGGEKLFF.

The rearrangement joins TRBV11-2 to TRBJ2-1; D perhaps matches TRBD2 (5 bases). The CDR3 runs 13 residues. Trimming stripped 8 bases from V and 9 bases from J, with 17 bases between. CDR1 and CDR2 from the germline V gene are SGHAT and FQNNGV. The CDR3 DNA follows: TGTGCCAGCGACCGTCCCGGGGTAGGTGAGCAGTTCTTC. Protein: CASDRPGVGEQFF.

This sequence joins TRBV2 and TRBJ2-7; 10 nucleotides match TRBD2. The CDR3 spans 15 residues. V gave up 7 bases and J gave up 1 base; unmatched junction bases: 7. Germline CDR1 SNHLY, CDR2 FYNNEI. CDR3 protein: CASNGLLAGSYEQYF. The CDR3 DNA reads as TGTGCCAGCAACGGTTTACTAGCGGGGTCCTACGAGCAGTACTTC. The full variable domain, rest sourced from reference TRBV2 and TRBJ2-7, is EPEVTQTPSHQVTQMGQEVILRCVPISNHLYFYWYRQILGQKVEFLVSFYNNEISEKSEIFDDQFSVERPDGSNFTLKIRSTKLEDSAMYFCASNGLLAGSYEQYFGPGTRLTVT.